This is a list of T cell receptor beta chains from one sample in a study of T cell responses to AZD1222 COVID-19 vaccine. Using immunoSEQ multiplex PCR, the repertoire was profiled, and TCRdb retains in-frame clones only, with some absent. The table includes roughly 180,000 clones, around 92% detected once. The sample was peripheral blood, taken on day 0 of AZD1222 vaccination. All receptors derive from an adult in good health. CDR3s include the opening cysteine and the closing phenylalanine or tryptophan. The order of the fields is D gene, J gene, clone size, V gene, CDR3 protein, CDR3 DNA. A D gene is named only where the DNA matches it firmly. Clone size is shown for a subset of rows, as once, few, many or a class of expanded clone.

- | TRBJ2-3 | - | TRBV19 | CASSNRDEGPGTDTQYF | TGTGCCAGTAGTAACCGGGACGAAGGGCCCGGCACAGATACGCAGTATTTT
- | TRBJ1-6 | once | TRBV23-1 | CASSQSGRSPLHF | TGCGCCAGCAGTCAATCGGGGCGTTCACCCCTCCACTTT
TRBD1 | TRBJ1-2 | - | TRBV5-6 | CASSLAQAGGMDGYTF | TGTGCCAGCAGCTTGGCCCAGGCAGGGGGTATGGACGGCTACACCTTC
- | TRBJ2-6 | - | TRBV5-1 | CASSLTPGVGANVLTF | TGCGCCAGCAGCTTGACCCCAGGGGTCGGGGCCAACGTCCTGACTTTC
TRBD2 | TRBJ2-2 | - | TRBV5-1 | CASSVAGVIGELFF | TGCGCCAGCAGCGTAGCGGGAGTTATCGGGGAGCTGTTTTTT
TRBD1 | TRBJ1-2 | - | TRBV7-8 | CASSNRGRFDGYTF | TGTGCCAGCAGCAACAGGGGGCGGTTTGATGGCTACACCTTC
- | TRBJ1-2 | - | TRBV24-1 | CATSDPGLGYTF | TGTGCCACCAGTGATCCGGGGTTGGGCTACACCTTC
- | TRBJ1-5 | - | TRBV15 | CATSRGPGPQHF | TGTGCCACCAGCAGAGGGCCCGGGCCCCAGCATTTT
- | TRBJ1-2 | once | TRBV30 | CAWTLQGHGYTF | TGTGCCTGGACACTACAGGGCCATGGCTACACCTTC
- | TRBJ2-1 | - | TRBV7-8 | CASSLGGHRGNEQFF | TGTGCCAGCAGCTTAGGGGGACATAGGGGCAATGAGCAGTTCTTC
- | TRBJ1-3 | once | TRBV4-3 | CASSQDHPGISGNTIYF | TGCGCCAGCAGCCAAGATCACCCGGGTATCTCCGGAAACACCATATATTTT
- | TRBJ1-2 | once | TRBV24-1 | CATSDYGNGYTF | TGTGCCACCAGTGATTATGGGAATGGCTACACCTTC
- | TRBJ2-2 | - | TRBV11-2 | CASSERATGELFF | TGTGCCAGCAGCGAAAGGGCCACCGGGGAGCTGTTTTTT
TRBD1 | TRBJ1-6 | - | TRBV2 | CASRTGENNSPLHF | TGTGCCAGTAGAACAGGGGAGAATAATTCACCCCTCCACTTT
- | TRBJ2-7 | - | TRBV4-3 | CASSQDLSENRQEQYF | TGCGCCAGCAGCCAAGATCTCTCGGAAAACAGACAGGAGCAGTACTTC
- | TRBJ1-4 | - | TRBV14 | CASSPMLSYGANEKLFF | TGTGCCAGCAGCCCCATGCTGTCCTACGGAGCTAATGAAAAACTGTTTTTT
- | TRBJ1-1 | - | TRBV30 | CAWSVIPEAFF | TGTGCCTGGAGTGTAATCCCTGAAGCTTTCTTT
- | TRBJ2-6 | - | TRBV11-2 | CASNTGLRAGTGANVLTF | -
TRBD1 | TRBJ1-1 | - | TRBV7-9 | CASRAGGFNTEAFF | TGTGCCAGCCGGGCAGGGGGCTTTAACACTGAAGCTTTCTTT
- | TRBJ1-4 | - | TRBV6-5 | CASRRDVVNNEKLFF | TGTGCCAGCAGGAGGGACGTTGTTAATAATGAAAAACTGTTTTTT
- | TRBJ2-7 | - | TRBV20-1 | CSARAPEQYF | TGCAGTGCTAGAGCCCCCGAGCAGTACTTC
- | TRBJ1-2 | - | TRBV7-9 | CASSLEGGDYGYTF | TGTGCCAGCAGCTTAGAGGGGGGCGACTATGGCTACACCTTC
TRBD2 | TRBJ2-2 | - | TRBV7-2 | CASSLGLAGSTGELFF | TGTGCCAGCAGCCTAGGACTAGCGGGTTCAACCGGGGAGCTGTTTTTT
TRBD2 | TRBJ2-7 | - | TRBV3-1/TRBV3-2 | CASSPPAGGLKQYF | TGTGCCAGCAGCCCCCCAGCGGGAGGGTTAAAGCAGTACTTC
- | TRBJ2-1 | - | TRBV7-6 | CASSLGVGLDYNEQFF | TGTGCCAGCAGCTTAGGCGTAGGACTGGACTACAATGAGCAGTTCTTC
- | TRBJ1-2 | - | TRBV19 | CATSPGTATTF | TGTGCCACCTCCCCCGGCACAGCGACGACCTTC
- | TRBJ1-5 | - | TRBV19 | CASSWEHSNQPQHF | TGTGCCAGTAGCTGGGAACATAGCAATCAGCCCCAGCATTTT
- | TRBJ1-6 | - | TRBV9 | CASSVGEGWTPLHF | TGTGCCAGCAGCGTAGGGGAAGGCTGGACACCCCTCCACTTT
TRBD2 | TRBJ2-7 | few | TRBV27 | CASSSIQAGGLFEQYF | TGTGCCAGCAGTTCCATTCAAGCGGGAGGTCTCTTCGAGCAGTACTTC
- | TRBJ1-1 | - | TRBV11-3 | CASSLGARFEAFF | TGTGCCAGCAGCTTAGGGGCGCGTTTTGAAGCTTTCTTT
TRBD2 | TRBJ2-1 | - | TRBV13 | CASSPPRLAGISSYNEQFF | TGTGCCAGCAGCCCGCCCCGACTAGCGGGAATCAGCTCCTACAATGAGCAGTTCTTC
TRBD2 | TRBJ2-1 | - | TRBV29-1 | CSVSLAGSYNEQFF | TGCAGCGTATCACTAGCGGGTAGTTACAATGAGCAGTTCTTC
- | TRBJ1-1 | - | TRBV7-9 | CASRLSPKQGTEAFF | TGTGCCAGCAGACTTTCCCCCAAGCAGGGCACTGAAGCTTTCTTT
TRBD1 | TRBJ1-5 | - | TRBV28 | CASNRDSLQPQHF | TGTGCCAGCAATAGGGACAGTTTGCAGCCCCAGCATTTT
TRBD1 | TRBJ1-1 | once | TRBV28 | CASSLMGQEAFF | TGTGCCAGCAGTTTAATGGGACAGGAAGCTTTCTTT
- | TRBJ2-2 | - | TRBV5-1 | CASSLVVQGSTGELFF | TGCGCCAGCAGCTTGGTTGTGCAGGGGAGCACCGGGGAGCTGTTTTTT
- | TRBJ2-7 | - | TRBV2 | CASSAGRGAEQYF | TGTGCCAGCAGTGCCGGCAGGGGTGCGGAGCAGTACTTC
- | TRBJ1-3 | - | TRBV6-5 | CASSYRRGARGNTIYF | TGTGCCAGCAGTTACAGGCGGGGGGCGCGTGGAAACACCATATATTTT
- | TRBJ2-2 | - | TRBV5-1 | CASRLSGGTGELFF | TGCGCCAGCAGACTTAGCGGAGGAACCGGGGAGCTGTTTTTT
- | TRBJ2-3 | - | TRBV7-9 | CASSHLARAKDTQYF | TGTGCCAGCAGCCATCTTGCCAGGGCCAAAGATACGCAGTATTTT
- | TRBJ2-2 | - | TRBV6-4 | CASSDSATGELFF | TGTGCCAGCAGTGACTCCGCCACCGGGGAGCTGTTTTTT
- | TRBJ2-3 | - | TRBV7-8 | CASSLVGTDTQYF | TGTGCCAGCAGCTTAGTGGGCACAGATACGCAGTATTTT
TRBD1 | TRBJ2-7 | - | TRBV7-9 | CASSLDTGAYEQYF | TGTGCCAGCAGCTTAGATACAGGGGCCTACGAGCAGTACTTC
- | TRBJ2-1 | - | TRBV7-3 | CASSLWLGPYNEQFF | TGTGCCAGCAGCTTATGGCTTGGGCCCTACAATGAGCAGTTCTTC
TRBD2 | TRBJ2-7 | - | TRBV7-9 | CASSPGQLAAHYEQYF | TGTGCCAGCAGCCCCGGGCAACTAGCGGCCCACTACGAGCAGTACTTC
TRBD1 | TRBJ1-3 | - | TRBV9 | CASSPGTGSGNTIYF | TGTGCCAGCAGCCCTGGGACAGGCTCTGGAAACACCATATATTTT
- | TRBJ1-1 | - | TRBV28 | CASNYPGPNTEAFF | TGTGCCAGCAATTATCCAGGGCCGAACACTGAAGCTTTCTTT
- | TRBJ2-7 | - | TRBV9 | CASSVGRVAYEQYF | TGTGCCAGCAGCGTAGGCAGGGTCGCCTACGAGCAGTACTTC
- | TRBJ1-1 | - | TRBV6-5 | CASSYSKGKGLAFF | TGTGCCAGCAGTTACTCGAAAGGGAAGGGTCTAGCTTTCTTT
- | TRBJ1-4 | - | TRBV28 | CASSLLPPGRNTSGTPVKLFF | TGTGCCAGCAGTTTATTGCCCCCCGGACGGAACACGTCGGGGACACCTGTAAAACTGTTTTTT
- | TRBJ2-7 | once | TRBV28 | CASRKTFYEQYF | TGTGCCAGCAGAAAGACATTCTACGAGCAGTACTTC
- | TRBJ1-2 | - | TRBV7-9 | CASSPGRPPDGYTF | TGTGCCAGCAGTCCGGGCAGGCCCCCCGATGGCTACACCTTC
- | TRBJ1-5 | - | TRBV6-5 | CASVGVLSNQPQHF | TGTGCCAGCGTGGGCGTACTAAGCAATCAGCCCCAGCATTTT
- | TRBJ2-2 | - | TRBV28 | CASSPTALNTGELFF | TGTGCCAGCAGCCCGACAGCTCTGAACACCGGGGAGCTGTTTTTT
TRBD1 | TRBJ1-2 | - | TRBV5-1 | CASSLEQGADGYTF | TGCGCCAGCAGCTTGGAACAGGGGGCCGATGGCTACACCTTC